This section outlines one TCR beta chain sequence together with its context. What it recognizes is unknown. It was in the United States that all participants with HIV were treated. Researchers report immunoSEQ v3.0 was run at survey level. Profiling relied on immunoSEQ multiplex PCR, and the TCRdb table lists in-frame clones only, not all of them. The sample gives 20,000 to 30,000 clones, 85% to 95% of which show up once; less than 2.5% is in the top ten. The data originate from a study of long-term antiretroviral therapy in people with HIV. As for the study in general: The oldest specimens predate the 2015 immediate-ART recommendation by about a decade.

Study-wide results and limits: The study collected no data on ART adherence, viral resistance or therapy changes. Dominant in the repertoire at all time points were clones expanded before ART.

The V and J ends lost 6 bases and 6 bases, in that order; junction bases with no gene match: 3. The CDR3 runs to 12 residues. The germline V gene has CDR1 SGHAT and CDR2 FQNNGV. V is TRBV11-2 and J is TRBJ2-7, with 9 bases fitting TRBD1. The source of this sequence is a woman between 45 and 60 years old with HIV. This sample comprised unsorted PBMCs, obtained about 4.7 years after starting antiretroviral therapy. CDR3 sequence reads: CASRGQGREQYF. The CDR3 nucleotides are TGTGCCAGCAGGGGACAGGGTCGCGAGCAGTACTTC.